This TCR beta chain was identified in a study of cytomegalovirus exposure and HLA in healthy donors. The PCR ran on 60 Vbeta and 13 Jbeta primers. This table comes from immunoSEQ multiplex PCR, and its TCRdb copy is limited to in-frame clones, with some not included. The table includes 160,000 or so clones, 65% to 90% detected once. The CDR3 totals 15 residues. Trimming shortened V by 6 bases and J by 3 bases, and 14 bases separated the two germline ends. The germline V gene has CDR1 SNHLY and CDR2 FYNNEI. V and J are TRBV2 and TRBJ1-4; D gene ambiguous. The source is a man aged 45-65 years in good health and CMV-seropositive. Material for sequencing was PBMCs. The CDR3 bases are TGTGCCAGCAGGCAGAGCCCCGGGGCTAATGAAAAACTGTTTTTT. It yields the protein CASRQSPGANEKLFF.